Presented here are 4 T cell receptor beta chains from one specimen sequenced in a study of a mutant IDH1 vaccine in newly diagnosed glioma. Indicated time point: baseline, week 1 (first vaccination visit). As to treatment: pre-vaccination baseline after standard-of-care therapy. The protocol was immunoSEQ multiplex PCR, while the TCRdb copy is restricted to in-frame clones and leaves out a portion. This table has around 89,000 clones, under 90% appearing once. Sample: PBMCs, taken from a glioma patient treated with radiotherapy, temozolomide or both. Every receptor here comes from a woman in her 50s with glioma.

J is TRBJ1-1 and V is TRBV10-3, with TRBD1 matching over 7 bases. CDR1 and CDR2 from the germline V gene are ENHRY and SYGVKD. The CDR3 is made up of 14 amino acids. V trimming: 7 bases; J trimming: 4 bases; junction bases outside the gene matches: 9. The CDR3 here is CAIKSSGGLTEAFF. The CDR3 nucleotides are TGTGCCATCAAATCTTCAGGGGGTCTCACTGAAGCTTTCTTT.

This clone has a single count. The V and J genes are TRBV7-9 and TRBJ2-1; TRBD2 matches 12 bases. CDR3 length: 15 amino acids. Trimming removed 5 bases from V and 6 bases from J; junction bases left unmatched: 5. Germline loops: CDR1 SEHNR, CDR2 FQNEAQ (reference sequence). The chain's CDR3 is CASSAASGGANEQFF. The CDR3 DNA is TGTGCCAGCAGCGCGGCTAGCGGGGGGGCCAATGAGCAGTTCTTC.

J is TRBJ2-5 and V is TRBV7-2; D uncertain. CDR1 SGHTA and CDR2 FQGNSA come from the germline V gene. CDR3 size: 12 residues. V dropped 5 bases and J dropped 5 bases, with 9 bases sitting between them. The CDR3 DNA is TGTGCCAGCAGCGTTACAACGGAGACCCAGTACTTC. It specifies CASSVTTETQYF.

The J gene is TRBJ1-2, the V gene TRBV19, with D perhaps TRBD1 (5 bases). CDR1 is LNHDA, CDR2 SQIVND, per germline (reference sequence). The CDR3 length is 17 residues. V lost 3 bases and J 8 bases, leaving 25 bases between the germline ends. CDR3 nucleotide sequence: TGTGCCAGTAGTATTTGGGCAGATCCCGGGGCAGGGCAGGGCTACACCTTC. Translation: CASSIWADPGAGQGYTF.